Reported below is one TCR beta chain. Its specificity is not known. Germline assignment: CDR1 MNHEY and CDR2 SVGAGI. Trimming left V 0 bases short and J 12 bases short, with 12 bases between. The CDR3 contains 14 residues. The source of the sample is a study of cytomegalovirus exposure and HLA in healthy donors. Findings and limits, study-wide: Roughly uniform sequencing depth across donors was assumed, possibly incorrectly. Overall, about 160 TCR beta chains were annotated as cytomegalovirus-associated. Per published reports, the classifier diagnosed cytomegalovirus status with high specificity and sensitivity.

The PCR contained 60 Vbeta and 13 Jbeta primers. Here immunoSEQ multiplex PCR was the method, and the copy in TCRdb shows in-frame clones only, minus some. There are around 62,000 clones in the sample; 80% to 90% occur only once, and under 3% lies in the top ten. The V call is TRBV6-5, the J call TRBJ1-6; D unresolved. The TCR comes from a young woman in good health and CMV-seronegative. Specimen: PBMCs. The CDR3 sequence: CASSYSGGSEPLHF. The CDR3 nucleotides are TGTGCCAGCAGTTACTCGGGAGGGAGTGAACCCCTCCACTTT.